The entry below describes one T cell receptor beta chain. The antigen remains undetermined. The authors' processing: Junction-only sequences without quality scores were provided by ImmunoSEQ, so filtering was different. Sequencing used immunoSEQ multiplex PCR; TCRdb keeps in-frame clones, though not all of them. V and J calls and clone size are given by that table; D and trimming were obtained from the DNA. The sample gives over 850,000 clones, about 80% of which show up once; roughly 0.62% is in the top ten. These data originate in a study of shared clonotypes between healthy human individuals. Study-wide background: Ranging from 18 to 49 in age, donors were two women and a few men. Study findings and constraints: Sharing across a few donors was seen in 4% to 6.5% of naive CD4 clonotypes.

This clonotype was obtained from a man younger than 35 in good health. Some clones in this sample may be carry-over from other donors' samples. The specimen was memory CD4+ T cells from PBMCs. Subset in this sample: CD45RA-negative fraction.

CDR3 nucleotides: TGTGCCTCCACCCAACCGGCAGTAGGTACTGAAGCTTTCTTT. This sequence encodes CASTQPAVGTEAFF. The chain uses TRBV30 and TRBJ1-1; D not resolved. Between the trimmed V and J ends, which lost 7 bases and 5 bases, there was a span of 20 bases. Per the germline V gene, CDR1 is GTSNPN and CDR2 is SVGIG (reference sequence). The CDR3 spans 14 residues.